The rows below give T cell receptor beta chains drawn from one sample of a study of CXCR3-negative and CXCR3-positive naive CD8 T cells. TCRdb reworked the 5' RACE reads into one entry per CDR3 protein, no DNA. This table holds 150,000 to 180,000 distinct CDR3 sequences. The material sequenced was naive CXCR3+ CD8+ T cells from blood. The receptors come from a human donor in good health. Some clones in this sample may be carry-over from other donors' samples. Each CDR3 is given with its conserved first and last residue.

TRBV25-1	TRBJ1-1	CASSEPGGERNTEAFF
TRBV12-3/TRBV12-4	TRBJ2-1	CASVTSGTNEQFF
TRBV15	TRBJ2-7	CATSSRTGGGHEQYF
TRBV15	TRBJ2-2	CATSRAGPKSGELFF
TRBV28	TRBJ2-7	CASRPDTATYEQYF
TRBV3-1	TRBJ2-3	CASSQDSGLTQYF
TRBV7-9	TRBJ2-7	CASSFGGLGQGGNFAYEQYF
TRBV7-9	TRBJ1-2	CASSLVIRGSRDGYTF
TRBV19	TRBJ2-2	CASSPGLAGGELFF
TRBV20-1	TRBJ2-1	CSARGSGEHNEQFF
TRBV28	TRBJ1-1	CASSFREADEAFF
TRBV28	TRBJ2-7	CASSQLQGSEQYF
TRBV19	TRBJ2-1	CASSMAPLSYNEQFF
TRBV6-5	TRBJ2-7	CASSYSPSYEQYF
TRBV7-9	TRBJ2-7	CASSFGAGIGYEQYF
TRBV5-6	TRBJ1-6	CASSLEGSKTLHF
TRBV4-1	TRBJ2-1	CASGALAGGNNEQFF
TRBV7-9	TRBJ2-7	CASSPPLHHEQYF
TRBV4-2	TRBJ2-1	CASSQDGYLGVEQFF
TRBV4-3	TRBJ2-1	CASSQTAGAYNEQFF
TRBV9	TRBJ2-7	CARSVHLGSNEQYF
TRBV7-6	TRBJ2-1	CASSLGLAGGPHFF
TRBV29-1	TRBJ2-1	CSASRGNEQFF
TRBV7-9	TRBJ2-7	CASSDAFQGAYEQYF
TRBV15	TRBJ2-7	CATPGGDTYEQYF
TRBV7-9	TRBJ2-7	CASTTPGDEQYF
TRBV7-9	TRBJ2-7	CASRELDRTYEQYF
TRBV7-9	TRBJ1-2	CASSLARELRRGYTF
TRBV5-1	TRBJ2-1	CASSLVAAASGSHEQFF
TRBV4-3	TRBJ1-5	CASSQEWRYGNQPQHF
TRBV4-1	TRBJ2-3	CASSQVRGGAKDTQYF
TRBV29-1	TRBJ2-5	CSDGTEETQYF
TRBV27	TRBJ2-3	CASSLMAASTDTQYF
TRBV29-1	TRBJ2-3	CSVEDPQTTLKKPTDTQYF
TRBV28	TRBJ2-7	CASRVAGGYEQYF
TRBV11-1	TRBJ2-7	CASEGESSYEQYF
TRBV13	TRBJ1-1	CASSPGQIEAFF
TRBV21-1	TRBJ2-6	CASSFPTGTRSGANVLTF
TRBV28	TRBJ2-1	CASSGQGTGVYNEQFF
TRBV7-9	TRBJ1-2	CASSLESRSNYGYTF
TRBV3-1	TRBJ2-1	CASSQDAGQGYNEQFF
TRBV20-1	TRBJ1-5	CSAPDHLTGLGNQPQHF
TRBV9	TRBJ1-2	CASSVAGQGLNYGYTF
TRBV7-9	TRBJ2-3	CASSSTGVGTDTQYF
TRBV7-8	TRBJ1-2	CASSTGQFYGYTF
TRBV3-1	TRBJ2-7	CASSYHPTSGDSYEQYF
TRBV12-3/TRBV12-4	TRBJ1-2	CASSFSPGDYGYTF